Listed below are T cell receptor beta chains from one sample, sequenced in a study of CD8+ T cells in alopecia areata. This table comes from immunoSEQ multiplex PCR, and its TCRdb copy is limited to in-frame clones, with some not included. Of 200,000 or so clones in the sample, about two fifths were seen once. This material consisted of CD4+ T cells sorted from blood, taken around week 30, from a patient treated with tofacitinib. These receptors all come from a human donor with alopecia areata. CDR3s include the opening cysteine and the closing phenylalanine or tryptophan. Each record gives: D gene, V gene, clone size, J gene, CDR3 DNA, CDR3 protein. A D gene is named only where the DNA matches it firmly. The size entry is marked missing in some rows and otherwise reads once, few, many or a size class.

TRBD1,TRBV5-1,-,TRBJ2-7,TGCGCCAGCAGCTTGGCTATACAGGGGTCCGTCCTGGAGCAGTACTTC,CASSLAIQGSVLEQYF
TRBD2,TRBV4-1,few,TRBJ2-1,TGCGCCAGCAGCCGCCAATCCGGGACTAGCGGGCACAATGAGCAGTTCTTC,CASSRQSGTSGHNEQFF
TRBD1,TRBV4-1,-,TRBJ1-5,TGCGCCAGCAGCCAAGATGGGACAGGGTATAGCAATCAGCCCCAGCATTTT,CASSQDGTGYSNQPQHF
-,TRBV27,-,TRBJ1-1,TGTGCCAGCAGTTTACGGGATTTGAACACTGAAGCTTTCTTT,CASSLRDLNTEAFF
-,TRBV11-2,-,TRBJ2-7,TGTGCCAGCAGCTCGGGACCCATCAACTACGAGCAGTACTTC,CASSSGPINYEQYF
-,TRBV29-1,few,TRBJ1-1,TGCAGCGTTCAGCGGCCCCTCAACACTGAAGCTTTCTTT,CSVQRPLNTEAFF
-,TRBV7-2,few,TRBJ2-1,TGTGCCAGCAGCCATGCTACCCCTATAGTGCAGTTCTTC,CASSHATPIVQFF
-,TRBV20-1,few,TRBJ2-1,TGCAGTGCTAGTGCGGCGCACCAGCAGTTCTTC,CSASAAHQQFF
-,TRBV5-4,few,TRBJ1-2,TGTGCCAGCAGCCCCCAAGCGACAGGCGGTGGCTACACCTTC,CASSPQATGGGYTF
TRBD1,TRBV29-1,-,TRBJ1-5,TGCAGCGTTGGGGCAGGGGGGCAGCAGCCCCAGCATTTT,CSVGAGGQQPQHF
TRBD1,TRBV7-7,-,TRBJ2-7,TGTGCTAGCAGCCAGGACAGGGAGGACGAGCAGTACTTC,CASSQDREDEQYF
-,TRBV29-1,few,TRBJ2-1,TGCAGCGTTCCTAGCGTTTTAGGCTATGAGCAGTTCTTC,CSVPSVLGYEQFF
TRBD1,TRBV19,few,TRBJ1-4,TGTGCCAGTAGTGCCGGGACAGCTAATGAAAAACTGTTTTTT,CASSAGTANEKLFF
TRBD1,TRBV29-1,few,TRBJ1-6,TGCAGCGTTGTGGACAGGGAGGGTTCACCCCTCCACTTT,CSVVDREGSPLHF
TRBD1,TRBV10-3,-,TRBJ2-7,TGTGCCGCCCAGGGACAGGCTACCTACGAGCAGTACTTC,CAAQGQATYEQYF
-,TRBV19,-,TRBJ2-5,TGTGCCAGTAGTGCCGGGGGACGGGAGACCCAGTACTTC,CASSAGGRETQYF
-,TRBV18,few,TRBJ2-1,TGTGCCAGCTCGTTCGGGGGCAACAATGAGCAGTTCTTC,CASSFGGNNEQFF
-,TRBV7-9,few,TRBJ2-6,TGTGCCAGCAGCCCCGTAAGGGGCGACAGTTTCTCTGGGGCCAACGTCCTGACTTTC,CASSPVRGDSFSGANVLTF
TRBD1,TRBV6-6,-,TRBJ2-7,TGTGCCAGCAGTCCCGGGACAGGGGTGAGGCAGTACTTC,CASSPGTGVRQYF
TRBD1,TRBV9,few,TRBJ1-4,TGTGCCAGCAGCGTCGGGACAGCCACCGAAAAACTGTTTTTT,CASSVGTATEKLFF